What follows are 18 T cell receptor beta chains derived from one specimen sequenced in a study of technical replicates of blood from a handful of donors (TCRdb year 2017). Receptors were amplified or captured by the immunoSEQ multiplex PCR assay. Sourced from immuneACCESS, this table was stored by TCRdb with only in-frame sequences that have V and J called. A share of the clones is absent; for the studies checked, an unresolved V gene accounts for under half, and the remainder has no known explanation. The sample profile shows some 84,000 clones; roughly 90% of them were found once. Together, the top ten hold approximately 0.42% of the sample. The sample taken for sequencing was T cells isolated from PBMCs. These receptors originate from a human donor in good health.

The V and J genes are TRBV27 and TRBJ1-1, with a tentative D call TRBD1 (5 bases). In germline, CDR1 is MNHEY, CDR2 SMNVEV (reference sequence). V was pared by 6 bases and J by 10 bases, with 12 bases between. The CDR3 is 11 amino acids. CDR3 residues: CASRGGVVAFF. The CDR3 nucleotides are TGTGCCAGCAGGGGAGGGGTCGTAGCTTTCTTT.

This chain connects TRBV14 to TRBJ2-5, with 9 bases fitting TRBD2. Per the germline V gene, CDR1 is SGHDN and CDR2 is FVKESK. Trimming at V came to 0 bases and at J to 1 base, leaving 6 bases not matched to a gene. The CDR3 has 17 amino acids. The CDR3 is CASSQDRGGGVQETQYF. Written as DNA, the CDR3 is TGTGCCAGCAGCCAAGATCGGGGCGGGGGGGTCCAAGAGACCCAGTACTTC.

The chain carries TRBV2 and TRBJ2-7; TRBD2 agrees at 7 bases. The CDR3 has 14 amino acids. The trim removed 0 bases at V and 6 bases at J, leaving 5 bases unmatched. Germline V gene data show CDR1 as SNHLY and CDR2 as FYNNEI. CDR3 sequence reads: CASSEALGGSEQYF. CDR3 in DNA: TGTGCCAGCAGTGAAGCTTTGGGGGGGTCCGAGCAGTACTTC.

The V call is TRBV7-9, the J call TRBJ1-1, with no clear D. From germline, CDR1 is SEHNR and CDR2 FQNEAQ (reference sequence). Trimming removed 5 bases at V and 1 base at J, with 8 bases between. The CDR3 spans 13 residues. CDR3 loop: CASSITPNTEAFF. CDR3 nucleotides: TGTGCCAGCAGCATAACACCGAACACTGAAGCTTTCTTT.

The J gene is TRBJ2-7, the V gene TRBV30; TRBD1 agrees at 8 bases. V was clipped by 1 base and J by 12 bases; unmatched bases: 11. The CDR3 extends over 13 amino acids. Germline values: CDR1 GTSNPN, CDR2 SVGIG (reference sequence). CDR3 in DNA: TGTGCCTGGAGTGCGGGACAGGCAGCAGTCGGGTACTTC. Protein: CAWSAGQAAVGYF.

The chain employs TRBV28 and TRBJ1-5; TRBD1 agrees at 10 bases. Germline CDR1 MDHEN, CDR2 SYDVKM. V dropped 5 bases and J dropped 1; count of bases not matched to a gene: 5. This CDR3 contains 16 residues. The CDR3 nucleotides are TGTGCCAGCAGTCGGCCGACAGGGGGCAGCAATCAGCCCCAGCATTTT. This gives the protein CASSRPTGGSNQPQHF.

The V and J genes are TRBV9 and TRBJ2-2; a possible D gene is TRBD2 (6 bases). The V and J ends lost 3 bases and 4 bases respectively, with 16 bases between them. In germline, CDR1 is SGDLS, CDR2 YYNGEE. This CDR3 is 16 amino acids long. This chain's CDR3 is CASSGNPGLITGELFF. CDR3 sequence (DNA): TGTGCCAGCAGCGGGAACCCGGGACTCATCACCGGGGAGCTGTTTTTT.

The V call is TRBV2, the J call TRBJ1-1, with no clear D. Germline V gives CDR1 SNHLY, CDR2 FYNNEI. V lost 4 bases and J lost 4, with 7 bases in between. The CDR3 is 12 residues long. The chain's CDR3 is CASSVISTEAFF. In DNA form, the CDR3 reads TGTGCCAGCAGTGTAATCTCCACTGAAGCTTTCTTT.

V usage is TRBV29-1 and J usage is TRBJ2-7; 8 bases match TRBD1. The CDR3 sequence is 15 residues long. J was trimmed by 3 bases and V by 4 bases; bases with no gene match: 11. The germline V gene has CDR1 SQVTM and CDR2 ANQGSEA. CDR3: CSVVSGTGYLYEQYF. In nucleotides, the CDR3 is TGCAGCGTTGTATCCGGGACAGGTTATCTCTACGAGCAGTACTTC.

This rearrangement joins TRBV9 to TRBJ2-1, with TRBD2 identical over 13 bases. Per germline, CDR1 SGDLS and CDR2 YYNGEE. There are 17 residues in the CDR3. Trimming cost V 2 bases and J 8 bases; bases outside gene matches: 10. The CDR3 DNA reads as TGTGCCAGCAGCGTCCCCCATACTAGCGGGAGGGGCGATGAGCAGTTCTTC. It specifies CASSVPHTSGRGDEQFF.

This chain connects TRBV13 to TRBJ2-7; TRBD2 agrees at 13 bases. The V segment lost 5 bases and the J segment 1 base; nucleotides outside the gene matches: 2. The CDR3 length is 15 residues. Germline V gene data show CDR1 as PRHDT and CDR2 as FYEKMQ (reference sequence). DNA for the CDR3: TGTGCCAGCAGCCCGGGACTAGCGGGATCCTACGAGCAGTACTTC. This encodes CASSPGLAGSYEQYF. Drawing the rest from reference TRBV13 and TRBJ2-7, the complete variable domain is AAGVIQSPRHLIKEKRETATLKCYPIPRHDTVYWYQQGPGQDPQFLISFYEKMQSDKGSIPDRFSAQQFSDYHSELNMSSLELGDSALYFCASSPGLAGSYEQYFGPGTRLTVT.

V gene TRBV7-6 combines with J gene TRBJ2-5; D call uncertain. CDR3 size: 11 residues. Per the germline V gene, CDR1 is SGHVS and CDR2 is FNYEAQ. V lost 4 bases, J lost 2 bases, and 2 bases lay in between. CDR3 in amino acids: CASSSQETQYF. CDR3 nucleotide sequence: TGTGCCAGCAGCTCACAAGAGACCCAGTACTTC.

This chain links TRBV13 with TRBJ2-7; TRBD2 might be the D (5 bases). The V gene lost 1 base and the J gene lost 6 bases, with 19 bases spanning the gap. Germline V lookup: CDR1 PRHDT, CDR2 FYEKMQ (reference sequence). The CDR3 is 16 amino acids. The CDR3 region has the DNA TGTGCCAGCAGCTTAGCCTCAAGGTCGGGGAAGGCCGAGCAGTACTTC. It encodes CASSLASRSGKAEQYF.

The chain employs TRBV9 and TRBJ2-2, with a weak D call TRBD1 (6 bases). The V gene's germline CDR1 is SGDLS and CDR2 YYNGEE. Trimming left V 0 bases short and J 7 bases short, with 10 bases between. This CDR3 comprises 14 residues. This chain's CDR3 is CASSVVRGGGELFF. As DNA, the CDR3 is TGTGCCAGCAGCGTAGTCAGGGGCGGCGGGGAGCTGTTTTTT.

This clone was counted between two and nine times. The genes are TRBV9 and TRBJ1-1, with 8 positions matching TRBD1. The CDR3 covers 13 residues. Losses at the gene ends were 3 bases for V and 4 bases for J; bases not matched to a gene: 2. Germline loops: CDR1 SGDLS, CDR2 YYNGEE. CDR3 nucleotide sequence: TGTGCCAGCAGCGGAGGACAGGGCACTGAAGCTTTCTTT. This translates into CASSGGQGTEAFF.

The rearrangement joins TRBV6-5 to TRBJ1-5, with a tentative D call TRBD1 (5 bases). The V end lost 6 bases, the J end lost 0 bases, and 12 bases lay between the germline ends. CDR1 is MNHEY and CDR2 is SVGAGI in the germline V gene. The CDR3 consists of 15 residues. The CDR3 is CASRTGVYSNQPQHF. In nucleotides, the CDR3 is TGTGCCAGCAGAACAGGAGTTTATAGCAATCAGCCCCAGCATTTT.

This CDR3 is CASSPRDRDQPQHF. The CDR3 DNA is TGTGCCAGCTCACCCCGGGACAGGGATCAGCCCCAGCATTTT. The V call is TRBV18, the J call TRBJ1-5; 9 positions match TRBD1. Germline loops: CDR1 KGHSH, CDR2 LQKENI. The CDR3 spans 14 residues. V lost 3 bases, J lost 5 bases, and 2 bases stayed unmatched.

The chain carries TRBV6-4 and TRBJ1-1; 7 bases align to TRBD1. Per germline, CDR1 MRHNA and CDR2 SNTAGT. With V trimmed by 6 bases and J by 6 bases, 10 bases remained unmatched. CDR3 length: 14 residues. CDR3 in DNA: TGTGCCAGCAGCCAAACAGGGGCTCGAGCTGAAGCTTTCTTT. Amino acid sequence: CASSQTGARAEAFF.